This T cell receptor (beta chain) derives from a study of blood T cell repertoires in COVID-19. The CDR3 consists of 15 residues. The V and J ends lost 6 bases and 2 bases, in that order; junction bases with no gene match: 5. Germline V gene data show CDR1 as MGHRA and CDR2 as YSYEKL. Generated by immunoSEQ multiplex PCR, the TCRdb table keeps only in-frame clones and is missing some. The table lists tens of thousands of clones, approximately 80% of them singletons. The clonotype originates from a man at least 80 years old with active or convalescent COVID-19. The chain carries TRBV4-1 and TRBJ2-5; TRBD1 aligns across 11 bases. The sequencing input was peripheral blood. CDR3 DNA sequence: TGCGCCAGCAGTTTCGGGACAGGGGGGCAAGAGACCCAGTACTTC. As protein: CASSFGTGGQETQYF.